The sample holds a few counts of the clone carrying this TCR beta chain. Its antigen is currently unknown. These data are taken from a study of identical twins. TCRdb fed the 5' RACE reads into MiXCR, producing one record per CDR3 protein. The sample has hundreds of thousands of distinct CDR3 sequences, around a sixth seen once. General study points: Where beta out-of-frame sequences were concerned, excess twin sharing was weaker.

This CDR3 spans 13 amino acids. V lost 6 bases and J lost 5, with 10 bases in between. The data also belong to a second study, concerning T cells expressing NK-cell markers. Per that study: There were seven HCMV-seropositive donors and one seronegative donor among the eight sequenced. CD8+ T cells in roughly six donors included dominant NKG2C+ clonotypes at about 1.0-7.5%. Leadership of the CD3+CD56-NKG2C+ fraction also belonged to these clonotypes in a handful of donors.

Sample: PBMCs. The receptor comes from a woman aged 18-29 years in good health. The rearrangement links TRBV12-3 or TRBV12-4 to TRBJ2-2; D is uncertain. The CDR3 DNA is TGTGCCAGCAGGGGATTGGAAACCGGGGAGCTGTTTTTT. Translated, it gives CASRGLETGELFF.